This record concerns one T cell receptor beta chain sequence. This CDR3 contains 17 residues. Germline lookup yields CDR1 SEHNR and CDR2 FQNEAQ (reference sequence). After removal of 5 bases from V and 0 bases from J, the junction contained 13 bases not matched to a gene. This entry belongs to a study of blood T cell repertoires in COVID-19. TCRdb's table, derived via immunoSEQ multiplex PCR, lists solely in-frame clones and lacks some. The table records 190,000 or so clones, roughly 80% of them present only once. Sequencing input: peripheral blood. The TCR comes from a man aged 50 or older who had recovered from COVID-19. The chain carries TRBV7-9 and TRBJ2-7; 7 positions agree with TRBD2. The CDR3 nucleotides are TGTGCCAGCAGCGGGACCTATGGAGCGGGGTTCTCCTACGAGCAGTACTTC. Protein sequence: CASSGTYGAGFSYEQYF. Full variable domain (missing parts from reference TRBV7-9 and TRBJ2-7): DTGVSQNPRHKITKRGQNVTFRCDPISEHNRLYWYRQTLGQGPEFLTYFQNEAQLEKSRLLSDRFSAERPKGSFSTLEIQRTEQGDSAMYLCASSGTYGAGFSYEQYFGPGTRLTVT.